A selection of T cell receptor beta chains follows, all from one sample in a study of cytomegalovirus exposure and HLA in healthy donors. The table came from immunoSEQ multiplex PCR; TCRdb's copy has only in-frame clones and leaves some out. This table has 190,000 or so clones, around 82% appearing once. The material sequenced was PBMCs. Receptor source: a woman aged 18 to 35 in good health and CMV-seropositive. Both conserved end residues are part of each CDR3. The order of the fields is J gene, D gene, clone size, V gene, CDR3 DNA, CDR3 protein. D genes are given only for firm matches. Size tells how often a clone was seen (once, few, many) or the class of an expanded clone, and some rows leave it out.

TRBJ1-3 . . TRBV6-1 TGTGCCAGCAACTTCGAGGCCACCTCTGGAAACACCATATATTTT CASNFEATSGNTIYF
TRBJ2-5 . . TRBV7-9 TGTGCCGGTGCTCTAGCAAACCAAGAGACCCAGTACTTC CAGALANQETQYF
TRBJ2-5 . . TRBV5-4 TGTGCCAGCAGCTTGGCCCCGGGGGAGACCCAGTACTTC CASSLAPGETQYF
TRBJ2-3 TRBD1 . TRBV5-1 TGCGCCAGCAGCTTCTCAGGGGGCGCCGGCACAGATACGCAGTATTTT CASSFSGGAGTDTQYF
TRBJ1-2 . few TRBV5-3 TGTGCCAGAAGCTTGGCCGGGGTTCCCTATGGCTACACCTTC CARSLAGVPYGYTF
TRBJ2-7 . few TRBV4-1 TGCGCCAGCAGTCATCCGGGGATTCTTAGCCACGAGCAGTACTTC CASSHPGILSHEQYF
TRBJ1-2 TRBD1 . TRBV6-5 TGTGCCAGCAGTTACGCCCTGGGACAGCTTAACTATGGCTACACCTTC CASSYALGQLNYGYTF
TRBJ2-6 TRBD1 . TRBV7-9 TGTGCCAGCAGTGATAAGGACAGGGGCTCTGGGGCCAACGTCCTGACTTTC CASSDKDRGSGANVLTF
TRBJ2-4 . . TRBV7-9 TGTGCCAGCAGCTCCTCAGGGGTGGGGCGGGCCAAAAACATTCAGTACTTC CASSSSGVGRAKNIQYF
TRBJ2-1 . . TRBV23-1 TGCGCCAGCAGTCAATCCAGTGGTGAGCAGTTCTTC CASSQSSGEQFF
TRBJ2-7 . . TRBV6-5 TGTGCCAGCAGTTACTCTTCCTATAACGAGCAGTACTTC CASSYSSYNEQYF
TRBJ2-5 TRBD2 . TRBV7-2 TGTGCCAGCAGTAGTAGCGGGGCCCAAGAGACCCAGTACTTC CASSSSGAQETQYF
TRBJ2-7 TRBD2 . TRBV4-2 TGTGCCAGCAGCCTCTCGACTAGCGGGGGGGCCTCTCTAATCTACGAGCAGTACTTC CASSLSTSGGASLIYEQYF
TRBJ2-3 . . TRBV13 TGTGCCAGCAGCTTTCGGGGGGCGACAGATACGCAGTATTTT CASSFRGATDTQYF
TRBJ1-5 . . TRBV4-1 TGCGCCAGCAGCCAAGTTCTGAATCAGCCCCAGCATTTT CASSQVLNQPQHF
TRBJ1-6 . . TRBV5-1 TGCGCCAGCAGCCCAGGGACTAGTAATTCACCCCTCCACTTT CASSPGTSNSPLHF
TRBJ2-3 TRBD1 . TRBV28 TGTGCCAGCAGTTTATGGACAGGGCGCACAGATACGCAGTATTTT CASSLWTGRTDTQYF
TRBJ2-7 . . TRBV7-9 TGTGCCAGCAGCTCTATAAAGGGGCCTTACGAGCAGTACTTC CASSSIKGPYEQYF
TRBJ1-1 . . TRBV2 TGTGCCAGCAGTGCGGGAGAAGGGACTGAAGCTTTCTTT CASSAGEGTEAFF
TRBJ2-7 TRBD1 . TRBV10-3 TGTGCCATCAGTGAGTCGGCCGGGACAGTCTACGAGCAGTACTTC CAISESAGTVYEQYF
TRBJ1-2 TRBD1 . TRBV27 TGTGCCAGCAGTATCGGACAGGGAGCAGGTTATGGCTACACCTTC CASSIGQGAGYGYTF
TRBJ2-2 . many TRBV5-4 TGTGCCAGCAGCCCGGAGTTGGGGAGCTCCGGGGAGCTGTTTTTT CASSPELGSSGELFF
TRBJ2-1 . . TRBV10-1 TGCGCCAGCAGTGCTGCAGGGAATGAGCAGTTCTTC CASSAAGNEQFF